This T cell receptor beta chain was retrieved from a study of early T cells in non-severe SARS-CoV-2 infection. Using its own MiXCR run on the 5' RACE reads, TCRdb lists one record per CDR3 protein. Here the sample spans around 59,000 distinct CDR3 sequences, 8% to 9% being singletons. Sequencing input: whole blood. This TCR was sampled from an adult who was a healthcare worker with PCR-confirmed SARS-CoV-2 infection or an uninfected control (not recorded which).

The CDR3: CASTSYGQNEQFF. The CDR3 DNA sequence: TGTGCCAGCACCTCCTACGGGCAAAATGAGCAGTTCTTC. The rearrangement uses TRBV12-3 or TRBV12-4 and TRBJ2-1; D gene uncertain. Trimming took 7 bases from V and 7 from J, leaving 14 bases between them. This CDR3 has 13 residues.